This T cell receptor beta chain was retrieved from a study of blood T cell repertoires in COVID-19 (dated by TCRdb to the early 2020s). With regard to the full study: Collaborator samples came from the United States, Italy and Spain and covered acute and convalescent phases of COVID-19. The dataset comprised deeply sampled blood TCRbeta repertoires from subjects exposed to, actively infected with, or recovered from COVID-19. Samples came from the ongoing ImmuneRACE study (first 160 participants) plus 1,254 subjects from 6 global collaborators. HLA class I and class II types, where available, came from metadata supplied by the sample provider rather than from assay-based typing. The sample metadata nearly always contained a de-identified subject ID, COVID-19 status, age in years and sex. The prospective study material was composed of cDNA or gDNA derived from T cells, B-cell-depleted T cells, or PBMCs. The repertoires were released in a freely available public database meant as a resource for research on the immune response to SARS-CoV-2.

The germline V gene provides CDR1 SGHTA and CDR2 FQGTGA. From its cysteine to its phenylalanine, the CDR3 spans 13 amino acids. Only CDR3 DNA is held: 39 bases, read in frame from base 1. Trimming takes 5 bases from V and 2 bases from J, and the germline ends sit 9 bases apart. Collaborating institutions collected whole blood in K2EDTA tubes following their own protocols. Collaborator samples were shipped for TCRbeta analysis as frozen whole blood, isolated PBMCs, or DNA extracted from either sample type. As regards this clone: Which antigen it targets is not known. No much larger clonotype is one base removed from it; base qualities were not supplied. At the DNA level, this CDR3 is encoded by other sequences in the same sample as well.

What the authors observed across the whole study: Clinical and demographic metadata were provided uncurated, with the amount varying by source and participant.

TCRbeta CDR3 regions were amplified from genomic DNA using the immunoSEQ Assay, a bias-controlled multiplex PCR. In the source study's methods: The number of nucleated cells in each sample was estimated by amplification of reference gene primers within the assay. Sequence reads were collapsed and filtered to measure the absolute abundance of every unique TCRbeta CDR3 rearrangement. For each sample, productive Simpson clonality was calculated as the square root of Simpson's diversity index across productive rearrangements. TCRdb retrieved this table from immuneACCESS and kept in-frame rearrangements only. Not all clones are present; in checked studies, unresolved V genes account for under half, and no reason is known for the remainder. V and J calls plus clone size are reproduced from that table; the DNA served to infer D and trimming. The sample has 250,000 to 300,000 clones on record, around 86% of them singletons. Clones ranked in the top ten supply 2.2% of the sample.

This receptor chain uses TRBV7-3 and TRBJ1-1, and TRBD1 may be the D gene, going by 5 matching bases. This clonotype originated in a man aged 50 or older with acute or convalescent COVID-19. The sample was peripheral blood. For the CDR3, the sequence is CASSLDRNTEAFF. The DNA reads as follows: TGTGCCAGCAGCCTCGACAGAAACACTGAAGCTTTCTTT.